This is a list of T cell receptor beta chains from one sample in a study of blood T cell repertoires in COVID-19. The data were produced by immunoSEQ multiplex PCR, yet TCRdb's version contains in-frame clones alone and is incomplete. The sample has 90,000 to 150,000 clones, about 85% seen once; the top ten hold approximately 10%. Material: peripheral blood. The receptors were gathered from a man at least 80 years old with acute or convalescent COVID-19. The conserved cysteine and the conserved F or W are not part of the CDR3 here. A D gene is named only where the DNA matches it firmly.

d_call | cdr3_length | v_call | cdr3_aa
TRBD1 | 12 | TRBV11-2 | ASSPGGSNQPQH
NA | 10 | TRBV5-1 | ASTGTYTEAF
TRBD1 | 12 | TRBV5-1 | ASSPNTGAYGYT
NA | 10 | TRBV29-1 | SVVREVNTQY
NA | 12 | TRBV9 | ASSVVEQGTGYT
NA | 11 | TRBV5-1 | ASSLDSSYGYT
NA | 14 | TRBV9 | ASSELNPRGQETQY
NA | 12 | TRBV19 | ASSIGETTHEQY
NA | 13 | TRBV19 | ASSIDGLPPGTQY
NA | 12 | TRBV5-1 | ASSLGGRGTEAF
NA | 13 | TRBV9 | ASSSQEKGKDGYT
NA | 12 | TRBV5-1 | ASSLGQNTGELF
NA | 12 | TRBV4-3 | ASSQQRIQETQY
NA | 14 | TRBV7-7 | ASSQLGSPNTGELF
NA | 13 | TRBV7-3 | ASSLTELAYNEQF
NA | 13 | TRBV6-2/TRBV6-3 | ASSWARHSYNEQF
NA | 14 | TRBV19 | ASRLGHAIPNYGYT
NA | 10 | TRBV28 | ASNTRTDTQY
NA | 13 | TRBV19 | ASSVRPGSTDTQY